The 23 T cell receptor beta chains in this list originate from one sample, sequenced in a study of T cells in Graves' hyperthyroidism and ophthalmopathy. Amplification of TCR beta CDR3 regions was performed using RNA transcripts as template. HTBI primers drove first-round RT-PCR of the TCR CDR3. TCRdb re-called the multiplex PCR reads with MiXCR, one entry per CDR3 protein. The data contain fewer than 750,000 distinct CDR3 sequences, around 15% of them singletons. Specimen: blood. The receptors stem from a woman aged 40 to 50 with Graves' ophthalmopathy.

The table lists this clonotype with a few counts. This likely comes from a read error, as the CDR3 has no conserved phenylalanine or tryptophan at its end. This chain joins TRBV30 and TRBJ2-7, with unresolved D. Germline lookup yields CDR1 GTSNPN and CDR2 SVGIG (reference sequence). This CDR3 is 12 amino acids long. The V and J ends lost 1 base and 1 base respectively, with 5 bases between them. The CDR3 here is CAWSASSYEQYL. The DNA of the CDR3 is TGTGCCTGGAGTGCTAGTTCCTACGAGCAGTACCTC.

This clonotype was detected many times. The rearrangement joins TRBV10-3 to TRBJ2-5, with 9 bases fitting TRBD1. Germline V gene data show CDR1 as ENHRY and CDR2 as SYGVKD. The ends lost 4 bases at V and 5 bases at J; junction bases unmatched: 8. The CDR3 runs to 15 residues. CDR3 sequence reads: CAISVRTGDLETQYF. In DNA, the CDR3 is TGTGCCATCAGTGTAAGGACAGGGGATTTGGAGACCCAGTACTTC.

The genes are TRBV6-2 or TRBV6-3 and TRBJ1-5; 10 positions match TRBD1. From germline, CDR1 is MNHEY and CDR2 SVGEGT. The length of the CDR3 is 16 residues. Losses at the gene ends were 4 bases for V and 2 bases for J; bases not matched to a gene: 5. CDR3 region: CASSSTGTGGNQPQHF. The DNA of the CDR3 is TGTGCCAGCAGTTCCACCGGGACAGGGGGCAATCAGCCCCAGCATTTT.

There are many counts of this clonotype. This rearrangement joins TRBV6-4 to TRBJ2-2; TRBD2 matches 7 bases. CDR1 MRHNA and CDR2 SNTAGT come from the germline V gene. The CDR3 covers 14 residues. V lost 3 bases to trimming and J lost 6 bases; unmatched junction nucleotides: 4. CDR3 in amino acids: CASSELARAGELFF. CDR3 DNA sequence: TGTGCCAGCAGTGAACTAGCGAGGGCCGGGGAGCTGTTTTTT.

In this sample, this clonotype turned up many times. The V and J genes are TRBV12-3 or TRBV12-4 and TRBJ2-7; possibly TRBD1 for D (7 bases). The germline V and J ends were trimmed by 7 bases and 5 bases, with 21 bases remaining between them. This CDR3 spans 15 amino acids. CDR3 sequence (DNA): TGTGCCAGCAAATCGAGCGGAGGGGGCCCGGACGAGCAGTACTTC. Its protein product is CASKSSGGGPDEQYF.

The chain links TRBV19 to TRBJ1-5; possible D gene TRBD1, 6 bases. V was shortened by 5 bases and J by 7 bases, with 12 bases between the two germline ends. The CDR3 spans 13 residues. CDR1 LNHDA and CDR2 SQIVND come from the germline V gene (reference sequence). The CDR3 sequence is CASSWGARQPQHF. DNA of the CDR3: TGTGCCAGTAGTTGGGGGGCTCGGCAGCCCCAGCATTTT.

This clonotype was detected a few times. A read error may explain this, as a much larger clone is one base away. The V gene is TRBV12-3 or TRBV12-4, the J gene TRBJ1-2, with D uncertain. Trimming took off 4 bases at V and 4 bases at J, with 10 bases between the two ends. The CDR3 is 13 amino acids. CDR3 protein: CASSYTEAYGYTF. CDR3 bases: TGTGCCAGCAGTTATACAGAGGCCTATGGCTACACCTTC.

At least ten counts were recorded for this clonotype. The J gene is TRBJ2-5, the V gene TRBV20-1; D ambiguous. The CDR3 is made up of 15 amino acids. Germline values: CDR1 DFQATT, CDR2 SNEGSKA (reference sequence). The ends were cut back, 3 bases at V and 7 bases at J, with 21 bases in the middle. The CDR3 region is CSASSTALTTGTQYF. In DNA form, the CDR3 reads TGCAGTGCTAGCTCGACTGCCCTCACGACTGGGACCCAGTACTTC.

This clonotype was seen a handful of times. CDR3 nucleotides: TGTGCCAGCAGCTTGGGAGGTGTTGTGAGAAACACAGATACGCAGTATTTT. Translated, it gives CASSLGGVVRNTDTQYF. This chain links TRBV11-2 with TRBJ2-3; D might be TRBD2 (6 bases). This CDR3 spans 17 amino acids. V dropped 3 bases and J dropped 2 bases, with 18 bases sitting between them. Germline CDR1 is SGHAT and CDR2 is FQNNGV. The whole variable domain, filled in from reference TRBV11-2 and TRBJ2-3, reads EAGVAQSPRYKIIEKRQSVAFWCNPISGHATLYWYQQILGQGPKLLIQFQNNGVVDDSQLPKDRFSAERLKGVDSTLKIQPAKLEDSAVYLCASSLGGVVRNTDTQYFGPGTRLTVL.

The chain uses TRBV19 and TRBJ1-6, with D tentatively TRBD1 (5 bases). The germline gives CDR1 LNHDA, CDR2 SQIVND (reference sequence). The CDR3 runs 14 residues. Trimming cost V 6 bases and J 7 bases, with 13 bases left between them. CDR3 coding DNA: TGTGCCAGTAGGCCCGGGACGCTAAATTCACCCCTCCACTTT. Protein sequence: CASRPGTLNSPLHF.

This clonotype came up many times. The chain is built from TRBV7-2 and TRBJ1-3; D is undetermined. CDR1 is SGHTA and CDR2 is FQGNSA in the germline V gene. Trimming stripped 2 bases from V and 4 bases from J, with 12 bases between. CDR3 length: 15 amino acids. CDR3 loop: CASSLQAGDGNTIYF. CDR3 DNA: TGTGCCAGCAGCTTACAAGCGGGTGACGGAAACACCATATATTTT.

The rearrangement uses TRBV6-5 and TRBJ1-2; no definite D call. V was cut by 0 bases and J by 5 bases, with 7 bases left in between. CDR3 length: 13 residues. CDR1 MNHEY and CDR2 SVGAGI come from the germline V gene. In DNA, the CDR3 is TGTGCCAGCAGTTACTCGATTCAATATGGCTACACCTTC. Encoded protein: CASSYSIQYGYTF.

This clonotype was seen many times. The V call is TRBV27, the J call TRBJ1-5; 7 nucleotides align to TRBD1. The germline V gene has CDR1 MNHEY and CDR2 SMNVEV (reference sequence). V shed 8 bases and J 4 bases; nucleotides not matched to a gene: 8. CDR3 length equals 14 residues. As DNA, the CDR3 is TGTGCCAGCGCAACGACAGGGAGAAATCAGCCCCAGCATTTT. This encodes CASATTGRNQPQHF.

The chain is built from TRBV4-3 and TRBJ2-2; D is ambiguous. V was cut by 0 bases and J by 4 bases, with 9 bases left in between. Germline V gives CDR1 LGHNA, CDR2 YSLEER. The CDR3 has 15 amino acids. In nucleotides, the CDR3 is TGCGCCAGCAGCCAAGATTTGTCGGCCACCGGGGAGCTGTTTTTT. Protein sequence: CASSQDLSATGELFF.

This clonotype was observed at least ten times. The V gene is TRBV28, the J gene TRBJ2-5, with 9 bases that match TRBD2. The CDR3 has 13 residues. CDR1 is MDHEN, CDR2 SYDVKM, per germline. V lost 8 bases, J lost 5 bases, and 6 bases stayed unmatched. The CDR3 loop is CASRGGRGETQYF. The CDR3 bases are TGTGCCAGCCGGGGCGGGAGGGGGGAGACCCAGTACTTC.

The V call is TRBV27, the J call TRBJ2-2; possibly TRBD2 for D (6 bases). The germline V gene encodes CDR1 MNHEY and CDR2 SMNVEV (reference sequence). The germline V and J ends were trimmed by 6 bases and 3 bases, with 11 bases remaining between them. There are 14 residues in the CDR3. The CDR3 reads CASRPPGDTGELFF. The CDR3 DNA sequence: TGTGCCAGCAGGCCACCGGGGGACACCGGGGAGCTGTTTTTT.

Ten or more counts support this clonotype. J is TRBJ1-2 and V is TRBV11-2, with TRBD1 identical over 7 bases. In germline, CDR1 is SGHAT, CDR2 FQNNGV. CDR3 size: 12 residues. V lost 5 bases to trimming and J lost 6 bases; unmatched junction nucleotides: 3. The CDR3 loop reads CASSPQGDGYTF. The CDR3 DNA reads TGTGCCAGCAGCCCCCAGGGGGATGGCTACACCTTC.

This clonotype was observed many times. V and J are TRBV6-5 and TRBJ1-5; TRBD1 agrees at 8 bases. After removal of 4 bases from V and 4 bases from J, the junction contained 6 bases not matched to a gene. The CDR3 extends over 15 amino acids. The germline V gene encodes CDR1 MNHEY and CDR2 SVGAGI. CDR3 DNA sequence: TGTGCCAGCAGTTTCCGGACAGGGAGGAATCAGCCCCAGCATTTT. Protein product: CASSFRTGRNQPQHF.

This clonotype came up many times. The chain has TRBV28 and TRBJ2-7; D is ambiguous. This CDR3 region has 14 residues. Trimming removed 2 bases at V and 1 base at J, with 9 bases between. From germline, CDR1 is MDHEN and CDR2 SYDVKM. The CDR3 protein is CASSLRSHSYEQYF. CDR3 in DNA: TGTGCCAGCAGTTTAAGGAGCCATTCCTACGAGCAGTACTTC.

The chain is built from TRBV18 and TRBJ2-5, with 11 bases that match TRBD2. Trimming removed 3 bases from V and 7 bases from J; junction bases left unmatched: 7. The germline gives CDR1 KGHSH, CDR2 LQKENI. The CDR3 contains 15 residues. The CDR3 DNA reads TGTGCCAGCTCACCCGCTGGAACTAGCGGGAGGACCCAGTACTTC. It yields the protein CASSPAGTSGRTQYF.

The V gene is TRBV9, the J gene TRBJ2-2, with D unresolved. Between the trimmed V and J ends, which lost 0 bases and 6 bases, there was a span of 6 bases. The CDR3 has 13 amino acids. Germline V CDR1 and CDR2: SGDLS, YYNGEE. This CDR3 is CASSVEDPGELFF. Here the CDR3 DNA reads TGTGCCAGCAGCGTAGAGGACCCCGGGGAGCTGTTTTTT.

This clonotype was detected many times. The V gene is TRBV28, the J gene TRBJ1-2; no firm D call. Looked up from germline, CDR1 is MDHEN and CDR2 is SYDVKM. V was clipped by 2 bases and J by 5 bases, with 6 bases between them. CDR3 length: 12 residues. CDR3 in DNA: TGTGCCAGCAGTTTAGCCGGGTATGGCTACACCTTC. Protein product: CASSLAGYGYTF.

This clonotype came up a few times. The chain carries TRBV18 and TRBJ2-2; D is unclear. V was cut by 3 bases and J by 8 bases, with 7 bases left in between. The CDR3 sequence is 12 residues long. Germline V CDR1 and CDR2: KGHSH, LQKENI. The CDR3 DNA follows: TGTGCCAGCTCACCCTCGGTGGGGGAGCTGTTTTTT. This encodes CASSPSVGELFF.